The 11 T cell receptor beta chains below were found in one sample sequenced in a study of blood T cell repertoires in COVID-19. The assay was immunoSEQ multiplex PCR, and TCRdb's table has in-frame clones only and misses some. This table holds 220,000 or so clones, 80% to 85% found once. Sequencing was performed on PBMCs or T cells enriched from blood (not recorded which). The receptors stem from a middle-aged woman who had recovered from COVID-19.

This clone was observed a single time. The CDR3 is CAISENRVEAGELFF. The CDR3 DNA reads as TGTGCCATCAGTGAAAACAGGGTGGAGGCCGGGGAGCTGTTTTTT. The J gene is TRBJ2-2, the V gene TRBV10-3; D possibly corresponds to TRBD1 (6 bases). The V end lost 3 bases, the J end lost 6 bases, and 14 bases lay between the germline ends. The length of the CDR3 is 15 residues. Germline V gene lookup returns CDR1 ENHRY and CDR2 SYGVKD.

This clone was recorded a few times. The chain is built from TRBV30 and TRBJ2-1, with 9 bases matching TRBD2. Germline loops: CDR1 GTSNPN, CDR2 SVGIG (reference sequence). CDR3 length: 15 residues. The ends lost 3 bases at V and 5 bases at J; junction bases unmatched: 8. The CDR3 DNA reads TGTGCCTGGAGCCCCGGGACTAGCTTCGACAATGAGCAGTTCTTC. It is translated as CAWSPGTSFDNEQFF.

The chain is built from TRBV7-9 and TRBJ2-2; perhaps TRBD2 as D (7 bases). The V gene lost 6 bases and the J gene lost 1 base, with 12 bases spanning the gap. The CDR3 loop spans 15 amino acids. From germline, CDR1 is SEHNR and CDR2 FQNEAQ (reference sequence). The CDR3 here is CASSSGGLNTGELFF. The CDR3 DNA sequence: TGTGCCAGCAGTTCGGGGGGCCTGAACACCGGGGAGCTGTTTTTT. The full variable domain, with the rest looked up from reference TRBV7-9 and TRBJ2-2, is DTGVSQNPRHKITKRGQNVTFRCDPISEHNRLYWYRQTLGQGPEFLTYFQNEAQLEKSRLLSDRFSAERPKGSFSTLEIQRTEQGDSAMYLCASSSGGLNTGELFFGEGSRLTVL.

The chain is built from TRBV6-5 and TRBJ1-5, with no clear D. Germline CDR1 and CDR2: MNHEY and SVGAGI. Trimming took off 2 bases at V and 15 bases at J, with 20 bases between the two ends. CDR3 length: 14 amino acids. DNA for the CDR3: TGTGCCAGCAGTTACACCCCCTCGGAGGGCCGTCGGCATTTT. Translated: CASSYTPSEGRRHF.

The genes are TRBV14 and TRBJ2-7; possibly TRBD2 for D (6 bases). This CDR3 has 16 amino acids. V lost 3 bases and J lost 7, with 22 bases in between. Germline assignment: CDR1 SGHDN and CDR2 FVKESK. The CDR3 here is CASSQGGQGVPWEQYF. The CDR3 DNA reads as TGTGCCAGCAGCCAGGGAGGCCAGGGCGTTCCTTGGGAGCAGTACTTC.

The V call is TRBV5-4, the J call TRBJ1-6, with a possible D match to TRBD1 (5 bases). Per the germline V gene, CDR1 is SGHNT and CDR2 is YYREEE (reference sequence). V was clipped by 3 bases and J by 7 bases, with 11 bases between them. The length of the CDR3 is 14 residues. The CDR3 here is CASSSGLRNSPLHF. The DNA for the CDR3 is TGTGCCAGCAGCTCGGGACTGAGAAATTCACCCCTCCACTTT. Full variable domain (rest looked up from reference TRBV5-4 and TRBJ1-6): ETGVTQSPTHLIKTRGQQVTLRCSSQSGHNTVSWYQQALGQGPQFIFQYYREEENGRGNFPPRFSGLQFPNYSSELNVNALELDDSALYLCASSSGLRNSPLHFGNGTRLTVT.

V gene TRBV27 combines with J gene TRBJ2-6; TRBD1 aligns across 8 bases. The V gene end was trimmed by 5 bases and the J gene end by 2 bases; junction bases not matched to a gene: 8. The CDR3 length is 17 residues. Germline CDR1 is MNHEY and CDR2 is SMNVEV (reference sequence). The CDR3 region is CASSPRTGKAGANVLTF. The CDR3 DNA reads as TGTGCCAGCAGTCCCAGGACAGGGAAGGCTGGGGCCAACGTCCTGACTTTC. The full variable domain, with the rest looked up from reference TRBV27 and TRBJ2-6, is EAQVTQNPRYLITVTGKKLTVTCSQNMNHEYMSWYRQDPGLGLRQIYYSMNVEVTDKGDVPEGYKVSRKEKRNFPLILESPSPNQTSLYFCASSPRTGKAGANVLTFGAGSRLTVL.

In its sample, this clone was seen once. In nucleotides, the CDR3 is TGCGCCAGCAGCCACTCCAGGACAGGGAACGACTATGGCTACACCTTC. It yields the protein CASSHSRTGNDYGYTF. The chain combines TRBV4-1 with TRBJ1-2, with 8 bases identical to TRBD1. Germline loops: CDR1 MGHRA, CDR2 YSYEKL. J lost 3 bases, V lost 3 bases, and 9 bases had no gene match. The CDR3 spans 16 residues.

V is TRBV2 and J is TRBJ2-7; D might be TRBD2 (6 bases). Germline V gene data show CDR1 as SNHLY and CDR2 as FYNNEI. The CDR3 consists of 17 residues. V was shortened by 6 bases and J by 0 bases, with 21 bases between the two germline ends. DNA of the CDR3: TGTGCCAGCAGAACAATCCCCCCCCCTAGCGACTCCTACGAGCAGTACGTC. Translating it yields CASRTIPPPSDSYEQYV.

The chain links TRBV28 to TRBJ1-2; 8 nucleotides line up with TRBD1. The V and J ends lost 6 bases and 4 bases, in that order; junction bases with no gene match: 10. The CDR3 length is 15 residues. CDR1 is MDHEN and CDR2 is SYDVKM in the germline V gene. Here the CDR3 reads CASSPLPGQGYGYTF. In DNA, the CDR3 is TGTGCCAGCAGCCCGCTCCCCGGACAGGGCTATGGCTACACCTTC.

This chain uses TRBV19 with TRBJ2-7, with 10 bases that match TRBD2. Germline loops: CDR1 LNHDA, CDR2 SQIVND (reference sequence). This CDR3 is built from 15 residues. J lost 1 base, V lost 2 bases, and 2 bases had no gene match. CDR3: CASSIQLAGSYEQYF. The CDR3 region has the DNA TGTGCCAGTAGTATACAACTAGCGGGATCCTACGAGCAGTACTTC.